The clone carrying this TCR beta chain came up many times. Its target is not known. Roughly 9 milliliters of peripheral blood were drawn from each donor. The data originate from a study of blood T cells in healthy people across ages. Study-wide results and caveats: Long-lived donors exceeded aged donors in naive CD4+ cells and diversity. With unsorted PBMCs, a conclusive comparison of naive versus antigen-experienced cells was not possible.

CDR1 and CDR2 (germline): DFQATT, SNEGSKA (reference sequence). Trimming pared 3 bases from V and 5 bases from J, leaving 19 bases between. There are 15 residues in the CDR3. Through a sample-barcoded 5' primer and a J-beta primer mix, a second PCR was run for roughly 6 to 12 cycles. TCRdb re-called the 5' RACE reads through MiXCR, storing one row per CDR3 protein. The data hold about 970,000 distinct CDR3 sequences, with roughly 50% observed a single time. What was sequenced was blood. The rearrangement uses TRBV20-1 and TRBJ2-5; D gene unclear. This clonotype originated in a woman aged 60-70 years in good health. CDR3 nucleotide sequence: TGCAGTGCTAGCTCTCCGAGAGGACGTATGGAGACCCAGTACTTC. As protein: CSASSPRGRMETQYF.